There are a few counts of the clone carrying this T cell receptor beta chain. The sample comes from a study of CD8+CD57+ T cells in acquired aplastic anemia. Germline assignment: CDR1 SQVTM and CDR2 ANQGSEA. There are 16 residues in the CDR3. It was patients with CD8+CD57+ cell expansion by flow cytometry who were chosen for sequencing. Blood came from patients not yet given any therapy. Genomic DNA templated the TCR beta VDJ and CDR3 profiling. Using its own MiXCR run on the reads, TCRdb lists one record per CDR3 protein. The sample yields more than 150,000 distinct CDR3 sequences, roughly half seen once.

This receptor was taken from a human donor with aplastic anemia. The chain links TRBV29-1 to TRBJ1-2; D is ambiguous. Sequenced material: sorted CD4+, CD8+, or CD8+CD57+ T cells (not recorded which) from PBMCs. The DNA of the CDR3 is TGCAGTGTCCCCCCTCCTCATACAGCGACCAACTATGGCTACACCTTC. It yields the protein CSVPPPHTATNYGYTF.